Below are 14 T cell receptor beta chains sequenced from a single sample in a study of CD8+CD57+ T cells in acquired aplastic anemia. Genomic DNA acted as the template from which TCR beta VDJ combination and CDR3 sequence profiling were carried out. Using its own MiXCR run on the reads, TCRdb lists one record per CDR3 protein. The table includes roughly 180,000 distinct CDR3 sequences, around 50% detected once. Before being chosen for sequencing, patients had shown CD8+CD57+ cell expansion by flow cytometry. The sample comprised sorted CD4+, CD8+, or CD8+CD57+ T cells (not recorded which) from PBMCs. The receptors were sampled from a human donor with aplastic anemia.

The rearrangement links TRBV2 to TRBJ2-7, with TRBD1 matching over 11 bases. Germline V lookup: CDR1 SNHLY, CDR2 FYNNEI. V lost 5 bases, J lost 2 bases, and 2 bases stayed unmatched. The CDR3 is 14 residues long. The CDR3 DNA follows: TGTGCCAGCAGTAGGGACAGGGGGACCTACGAGCAGTACTTC. This translates into CASSRDRGTYEQYF. Filled out from reference TRBV2 and TRBJ2-7, the complete variable domain reads EPEVTQTPSHQVTQMGQEVILRCVPISNHLYFYWYRQILGQKVEFLVSFYNNEISEKSEIFDDQFSVERPDGSNFTLKIRSTKLEDSAMYFCASSRDRGTYEQYFGPGTRLTVT.

The chain recombines TRBV20-1 with TRBJ1-6, with 7 bases identical to TRBD1. The CDR3 consists of 13 residues. CDR1 and CDR2 from the germline V gene are DFQATT and SNEGSKA (reference sequence). After removal of 3 bases from V and 17 bases from J, the junction contained 13 bases not matched to a gene. The CDR3 loop reads CSASFEGGRRVHF. The CDR3 coding sequence is TGCAGTGCTAGCTTTGAAGGGGGCAGGAGAGTCCACTTT.

J is TRBJ2-5 and V is TRBV30, with TRBD1 matching 10 bases. The germline V gene encodes CDR1 GTSNPN and CDR2 SVGIG (reference sequence). CDR3 length equals 14 residues. Trimming removed 5 bases from V and 2 bases from J; junction bases left unmatched: 5. The CDR3 DNA reads TGTGCCTGGGCAGCGGGACAGGGGCAAGAGACCCAGTACTTC. Protein product: CAWAAGQGQETQYF.

The chain recombines TRBV19 with TRBJ1-6, with 10 bases lining up with TRBD1. The germline gives CDR1 LNHDA, CDR2 SQIVND (reference sequence). V trimming: 10 bases; J trimming: 3 bases; junction bases outside the gene matches: 6. The CDR3 length is 15 residues. The DNA of the CDR3 is TGTGCCACTAGAGGGACAGGGGACTATAATTCACCCCTCCACTTT. This sequence encodes CATRGTGDYNSPLHF.

This clonotype was seen once. This may arise from a read error, as a much more abundant clone is one base away. The chain combines TRBV5-1 with TRBJ2-7; 7 nucleotides match TRBD1. J gave up 1 base and V 3 bases, and 7 bases lay outside the gene matches. The CDR3 extends over 15 amino acids. Germline CDR1 and CDR2: SGHRS and YFSETQ. CDR3 loop: CASSWGTEPSYEQYV. The DNA of the CDR3 is TGCGCCAGCAGCTGGGGGACAGAGCCTTCCTACGAGCAGTACGTC.

This clonotype was found once. CDR3 sequence: CASSLGLAEPTETQYF. CDR3 nucleotide sequence: TGCGCCAGCAGCTTGGGGCTAGCGGAACCGACGGAGACGCAGTATTTT. J is TRBJ2-3 and V is TRBV5-1; 7 nucleotides agree with TRBD2. CDR3 length: 16 amino acids. Unmatched junction bases numbered 13, after V lost 0 bases and J lost 9 bases. Germline assignment: CDR1 SGHRS and CDR2 YFSETQ.

The chain joins TRBV4-1 to TRBJ2-1, with D tentatively TRBD1 or TRBD2 (7 bases each). Germline CDR1 is MGHRA and CDR2 is YSYEKL. This CDR3 region has 18 residues. Trimming took 1 base from V and 6 from J, leaving 22 bases between them. In DNA, the CDR3 is TGCGCCAGCAGCCAAGGCCCCAGGGGAGGGGGCGCGGGCAATGAGCAGTTCTTC. This encodes CASSQGPRGGGAGNEQFF.

This clonotype was counted ten times or more. The V and J genes are TRBV6-5 and TRBJ1-5; no firm D call. CDR3 length: 15 amino acids. Per the germline V gene, CDR1 is MNHEY and CDR2 is SVGAGI. V lost 0 bases and J 0 bases, leaving 6 bases between the germline ends. CDR3 nucleotide sequence: TGTGCCAGCAGTTACTCATGGGATAGCAATCAGCCCCAGCATTTT. Translating gives CASSYSWDSNQPQHF.

This clonotype was observed at least ten times. The chain recombines TRBV7-9 with TRBJ1-3; D is unresolved. CDR1 SEHNR and CDR2 FQNEAQ come from the germline V gene (reference sequence). V gave up 5 bases and J gave up 3 bases, with 14 bases separating them. The CDR3 runs 15 residues. The CDR3: CASSRAGSGGNTIYF. In DNA, the CDR3 is TGTGCCAGCAGCCGGGCCGGTAGCGGTGGAAACACCATATATTTT.

This clonotype was observed at least ten times. This chain connects TRBV2 to TRBJ1-1; maybe TRBD1 (5 bases). CDR1 and CDR2 (germline): SNHLY, FYNNEI. The CDR3 extends over 14 amino acids. The V end lost 2 bases, the J end lost 5 bases, and 12 bases lay between the germline ends. The CDR3 region has the DNA TGTGCCAGCAGTGAAAGAGGGGAGAGGACTGAAGCTTTCTTT. As protein: CASSERGERTEAFF.

This clonotype occurred many times. The chain uses TRBV30 and TRBJ2-7; 7 bases map to TRBD2. The CDR3 has 13 amino acids. Germline V gene sequence: CDR1 GTSNPN, CDR2 SVGIG (reference sequence). V dropped 0 bases and J dropped 2; count of bases not matched to a gene: 1. This chain's CDR3 is CAWSVAGPYEQYF. CDR3 in DNA: TGTGCCTGGAGTGTAGCGGGGCCCTACGAGCAGTACTTC.

This chain connects TRBV20-1 to TRBJ1-5, with D perhaps TRBD1 (5 bases). The ends were cut back, 3 bases at V and 6 bases at J, with 12 bases in the middle. This CDR3 region has 13 residues. In germline, CDR1 is DFQATT, CDR2 SNEGSKA (reference sequence). The CDR3 region is CSASGGVSQPQHF. The DNA for the CDR3 is TGCAGTGCTAGTGGGGGGGTCTCTCAGCCCCAGCATTTT.

Many counts were recorded for this clonotype. The chain links TRBV7-3 to TRBJ2-3; unclear D gene. Trimming cost V 4 bases and J 6 bases, with 20 bases left between them. CDR3 length: 16 residues. Looked up from germline, CDR1 is SGHTA and CDR2 is FQGTGA. DNA of the CDR3: TGTGCCAGCAGCTCCGGCGGTGGCTCGCCGCGGGATACGCAGTATTTT. It translates to CASSSGGGSPRDTQYF.

This chain joins TRBV20-1 and TRBJ2-3; 9 nucleotides agree with TRBD2. The germline gives CDR1 DFQATT, CDR2 SNEGSKA (reference sequence). The CDR3 has 15 residues. V lost 1 base and J lost 3; bases outside the gene matches: 5. CDR3 DNA sequence: TGCAGTGCTAGAGTTAGCGGGAGATGGACAGATACGCAGTATTTT. This sequence encodes CSARVSGRWTDTQYF.